The 19 T cell receptor beta chains listed next were all sequenced from one sample in a study of CD8 T cells in ankylosing spondylitis. TCRdb fed the 5' RACE reads into MiXCR, producing one record per CDR3 protein. The data contain some 100,000 distinct CDR3 sequences, 7.5% to 9% of them singletons. Specimen: blood, either unsorted or a sorted T cell fraction (not recorded which). The receptors come from a male donor with ankylosing spondylitis or in good health (not recorded which).

This clonotype appeared many times. The rearrangement uses TRBV30 and TRBJ2-1, with 8 bases aligning to TRBD2. Trimming removed 0 bases from V and 5 bases from J; junction bases left unmatched: 6. Per germline, CDR1 GTSNPN and CDR2 SVGIG (reference sequence). This CDR3 is 15 amino acids long. The CDR3 loop reads CAWSVGLAGHNEQFF. CDR3 DNA sequence: TGTGCCTGGAGTGTAGGGCTAGCGGGTCACAATGAGCAGTTCTTC.

This clonotype was observed many times. The CDR3 DNA reads as TGTGCCAGCAGCCCTTTGGGAGCGGGTTTTCAGCCCCAGCATTTT. This sequence encodes CASSPLGAGFQPQHF. This chain connects TRBV7-2 to TRBJ1-5, with D uncertain. Germline loops: CDR1 SGHTA, CDR2 FQGNSA. The CDR3 is made up of 15 amino acids. Between the trimmed V and J ends, which lost 5 bases and 6 bases, there was a span of 17 bases. Full variable domain (outside the CDR3, taken from reference TRBV7-2 and TRBJ1-5): GAGVSQSPSNKVTEKGKDVELRCDPISGHTALYWYRQSLGQGLEFLIYFQGNSAPDKSGLPSDRFSAERTGGSVSTLTIQRTQQEDSAVYLCASSPLGAGFQPQHFGDGTRLSIL.

This clonotype has ten or more counts. The chain is built from TRBV20-1 and TRBJ2-7; tentative D call: TRBD2 (5 bases). V was shortened by 0 bases and J by 3 bases, with 15 bases between the two germline ends. The length of the CDR3 is 15 residues. CDR1 DFQATT and CDR2 SNEGSKA come from the germline V gene (reference sequence). DNA for the CDR3: TGCAGTGCTAGAGATCTCCGTAGCGCCCTCTACGAGCAGTACTTC. It translates to CSARDLRSALYEQYF.

Regarding this clonotype: A read error may explain this, as a much larger clone is one base away. The chain recombines TRBV7-8 with TRBJ2-1; TRBD1 matches 10 bases. Germline V gene data show CDR1 as SGHVS and CDR2 as FQNEAQ. The CDR3 contains 16 residues. This CDR3 reads CANSFRQGAVDNEQFF. The CDR3 nucleotides read TGTGCCAACAGCTTTAGACAGGGGGCAGTAGACAATGAGCAGTTCTTC.

This clonotype was counted ten times or more. V is TRBV6-2 or TRBV6-3 and J is TRBJ2-1; D ambiguous. This CDR3 contains 11 residues. The germline V gene has CDR1 MNHEY and CDR2 SVGEGT. V lost 7 bases, J lost 6 bases, and 7 bases lay in between. In nucleotides, the CDR3 is TGTGCCAGCACATCATCCAATGAGCAGTTCTTC. Translated: CASTSSNEQFF.

This clonotype was counted many times. The rearrangement joins TRBV5-5 to TRBJ1-6; D gene ambiguous. Between the trimmed V and J ends, which lost 1 base and 9 bases, there was a span of 5 bases. The CDR3 consists of 12 residues. Germline CDR1 SGHKS, CDR2 YYEKEE (reference sequence). CDR3: CASSLSGSPLHF. The CDR3 coding sequence is TGTGCCAGCAGCTTGTCAGGTTCACCCCTCCACTTT. Variable domain in full (rest from reference TRBV5-5 and TRBJ1-6): DAGVTQSPTHLIKTRGQQVTLRCSPISGHKSVSWYQQVLGQGPQFIFQYYEKEERGRGNFPDRFSARQFPNYSSELNVNALLLGDSALYLCASSLSGSPLHFGNGTRLTVT.

The rearrangement links TRBV15 to TRBJ1-2, with a possible D match to TRBD1 (5 bases). Germline values: CDR1 LNHNV, CDR2 YYDKDF (reference sequence). The V and J ends lost 2 bases and 4 bases respectively, with 14 bases between them. This CDR3 comprises 15 residues. The CDR3 region has the DNA TGTGCCACCAGCAGACCACACGACAGACCCTATGGCTACACCTTC. Its protein product is CATSRPHDRPYGYTF.

This clonotype was found many times. The chain uses TRBV18 and TRBJ1-2, with D possibly TRBD1 on 6 matching bases. V shed 6 bases and J shed 7 bases, with 24 bases lying between them. The length of the CDR3 is 16 residues. Germline CDR1 and CDR2: KGHSH and LQKENI. CDR3 nucleotide sequence: TGTGCCAGCTCGCCCCGCGGACAGCGGGATGGAGGTGGCTACACCTTC. Translated, it gives CASSPRGQRDGGGYTF.

This clonotype was counted ten times or more. The V gene is TRBV7-2, the J gene TRBJ1-4, with D maybe TRBD1 (6 bases). The V and J ends lost 1 base and 8 bases respectively, with 11 bases between them. The CDR3 covers 14 residues. The germline V gene has CDR1 SGHTA and CDR2 FQGNSA. The CDR3 loop is CASSLVRGQEKLFF. In DNA form, the CDR3 reads TGTGCCAGCAGCTTAGTCCGGGGGCAGGAAAAACTGTTTTTT.

This clonotype has at least ten counts. The V and J genes are TRBV5-1 and TRBJ2-2, with a tentative D call TRBD1 (6 bases). Germline V gene sequence: CDR1 SGHRS, CDR2 YFSETQ. The CDR3 length is 15 residues. The V and J ends lost 2 bases and 3 bases respectively, with 11 bases between them. For the CDR3, the DNA is TGCGCCAGCAGCTTAAGACAGGACGACACCGGGGAGCTGTTTTTT. Its protein is CASSLRQDDTGELFF.

There are a few counts of this clonotype. The CDR3 region is CASSLQTANSPLHF. The DNA for the CDR3 is TGTGCCAGCAGCTTACAGACTGCTAATTCACCCCTCCACTTT. This chain connects TRBV7-2 to TRBJ1-6; no clear D. CDR1 is SGHTA and CDR2 is FQGNSA in the germline V gene. V was cut by 2 bases and J by 6 bases, with 8 bases left in between. CDR3 length: 14 residues.

The table lists this clonotype with many counts. The V and J genes are TRBV29-1 and TRBJ1-2, with TRBD1 identical over 7 bases. J gave up 7 bases and V 6 bases, and 11 bases lay outside the gene matches. Germline assignment: CDR1 SQVTM and CDR2 ANQGSEA. The CDR3 covers 13 residues. This chain's CDR3 is CSVPTGEKRGYTF. In DNA form, the CDR3 reads TGCAGCGTCCCTACAGGGGAGAAGCGTGGCTACACCTTC.

This clonotype was counted ten times or more. V is TRBV14 and J is TRBJ2-7; 12 bases match TRBD2. CDR3 size: 19 residues. CDR1 is SGHDN, CDR2 FVKESK, per germline. The J segment lost 1 base and the V segment lost 2 bases, leaving 12 bases of the junction unmatched. The CDR3 sequence is CASSQIPKTSGGPSYEQYF. CDR3 DNA: TGTGCCAGCAGCCAAATCCCCAAGACTAGCGGGGGACCATCCTACGAGCAGTACTTC.

The table lists this clonotype with many counts. The V and J genes are TRBV12-3 or TRBV12-4 and TRBJ1-1, with D possibly matching TRBD1 (5 bases). The CDR3 runs to 13 residues. Between the trimmed V and J ends, which lost 3 bases and 5 bases, there was a span of 10 bases. The CDR3 spells CASSFNGGTEAFF. CDR3 nucleotides: TGTGCCAGCAGTTTTAATGGGGGGACTGAAGCTTTCTTT.

This clonotype occurred many times. The chain employs TRBV12-3 or TRBV12-4 and TRBJ1-5, with D unresolved. The ends were cut back, 5 bases at V and 0 bases at J, with 8 bases in the middle. CDR3 length: 14 amino acids. CDR3 DNA: TGTGCCAGCAGTCCAGATCATAGCAATCAGCCCCAGCATTTT. Translation gives CASSPDHSNQPQHF.

This clonotype has a count of ten or more. The rearrangement uses TRBV4-2 and TRBJ1-4; D uncertain. Trimming left V 5 bases short and J 8 bases short, with 9 bases between. Per germline, CDR1 LGHNA and CDR2 YNFKEQ. This CDR3 comprises 12 residues. CDR3 in DNA: TGTGCCAGCAGCTCCGCAGGAGAAAAACTGTTTTTT. This sequence encodes CASSSAGEKLFF.

This clonotype appeared many times. The chain has TRBV20-1 and TRBJ2-7; D is possibly TRBD2 (5 bases). Germline lookup yields CDR1 DFQATT and CDR2 SNEGSKA (reference sequence). The CDR3 has 16 residues. V shed 3 bases and J shed 1 base, with 19 bases lying between them. The CDR3: CSASSHWPTGSYEQYF. For the CDR3, the DNA is TGCAGTGCTAGCTCCCACTGGCCGACGGGGTCCTACGAGCAGTACTTC.

This clonotype was found a few times. One end of the junction is discordant with germline, which a read error may explain. The chain links TRBV7-2 to TRBJ2-3; perhaps TRBD1 as D (5 bases). CDR3 size: 14 residues. Germline loops: CDR1 SGHTA, CDR2 FQGNSA. CDR3 residues: CASSLGTGTDTKYF. The CDR3 DNA reads TGTGCCAGCAGCTTAGGTACAGGCACAGATACGAAGTATTTT.

On this clonotype: The junction and the germline gene differ at one end; a read error may be behind it. The chain is built from TRBV20-1 and TRBJ2-7; the D call may be TRBD1 or TRBD2 (5 bases each). Germline CDR1 and CDR2: DFQATT and SNEGSKA (reference sequence). The CDR3 is 12 residues long. CDR3 sequence reads: CSARDGGYEQYF. In nucleotides, the CDR3 is TGCAGCGCTAGAGATGGGGGCTACGAGCAGTACTTC.